This TCR beta chain was captured by sequencing in a study of breast tumors, draining lymph nodes, adjacent tissues. Findings and limits, study-wide: Tumor TCR diversity was below lymph nodes but above nontumor tissue. Tumor and nontumor repertoires were significantly more similar in luminal-like than in basal-like breast cancer.

Many counts were recorded for this clonotype. Antigen specificity is unknown. TCRdb called the multiplex PCR reads again in MiXCR, with one record for every CDR3 protein. The repertoire includes some 100,000 distinct CDR3 sequences, less than 25% of them detected once, and less than 1.5% sits in the top ten. The lymph nodes were axillary draining lymph nodes from breast cancer patients. V trimming: 5 bases; J trimming: 2 bases; junction bases outside the gene matches: 8. The V gene's germline CDR1 is SGHVS and CDR2 FNYEAQ. The CDR3 totals 16 residues. The chain links TRBV7-6 to TRBJ2-3, with 9 bases identical to TRBD1. This clonotype was sampled from a female donor with breast cancer. Some clones in this sample may be carry-over from other donors' samples. The sequencing sample was made of axillary lymph node tissue. As DNA, the CDR3 is TGTGCCAGCAGCCTAGAGGGACAGGGATACACAGATACGCAGTATTTT. Protein: CASSLEGQGYTDTQYF.